Listed below are T cell receptor beta chains from one sample, sequenced in a study of T-cell reconstitution after alpha-beta-depleted transplantation in children. Using its own MiXCR run on the PCR reads, TCRdb lists one record per CDR3 protein. In the table there are about 190,000 distinct CDR3 sequences, 11% of which are singletons. Source: PBMCs, taken before TCRalphabeta/CD19-depleted stem cell transplant. Source of these receptors: a boy aged 2 to 9 with acute myeloid leukemia, due to receive a stem cell transplant. The CDR3 runs from the conserved cysteine through the conserved F or W. Fields, in order: V gene, CDR3 length, D gene, J gene, clone size, CDR3 protein, CDR3 DNA. The D gene is left open where the match is weak. Not all rows give a size; the values are once, few, many and, for expanded clones, a class.

v_gene: TRBV6-2/TRBV6-3
len: 13
d_gene: TRBD1
j_gene: TRBJ1-5
abundance: many
CDR3aa: CASRGTDYQPQHF
CDR3nt: TGTGCCAGCAGAGGGACAGATTATCAGCCCCAGCATTTT

v_gene: TRBV10-3
len: 12
d_gene: NA
j_gene: TRBJ1-5
abundance: many
CDR3aa: CAISGGNQPQHF
CDR3nt: TGTGCCATCAGTGGGGGGAATCAGCCCCAGCATTTT

v_gene: TRBV19
len: 12
d_gene: TRBD1
j_gene: TRBJ2-1
abundance: NA
CDR3aa: CASATGYNEQFF
CDR3nt: TGTGCCAGCGCGACAGGGTACAATGAGCAGTTCTTC

v_gene: TRBV27
len: 13
d_gene: NA
j_gene: TRBJ2-5
abundance: NA
CDR3aa: CASSGGGEETQYF
CDR3nt: TGTGCCAGCAGTGGCGGAGGGGAAGAGACCCAGTACTTC

v_gene: TRBV5-1
len: 15
d_gene: TRBD1
j_gene: TRBJ2-7
abundance: many
CDR3aa: CASSSATGGGYEQYF
CDR3nt: TGCGCCAGCAGCTCAGCGACAGGGGGCGGCTACGAGCAGTACTTC

v_gene: TRBV7-3
len: 15
d_gene: TRBD2
j_gene: TRBJ2-2
abundance: many
CDR3aa: CASSSRSGGSGELFF
CDR3nt: TGTGCCAGCAGCTCGCGTAGCGGGGGGTCCGGGGAGCTGTTTTTT

v_gene: TRBV7-2
len: 18
d_gene: TRBD2
j_gene: TRBJ2-1
abundance: many
CDR3aa: CASSNILGAGGPRDEQFF
CDR3nt: TGTGCCAGCAGCAACATACTAGGGGCGGGAGGGCCAAGGGATGAGCAGTTCTTC

v_gene: TRBV7-2
len: 11
d_gene: NA
j_gene: TRBJ2-1
abundance: many
CDR3aa: CASAQHNEQFF
CDR3nt: TGTGCCAGCGCCCAGCACAATGAGCAGTTCTTC

v_gene: TRBV20-1
len: 13
d_gene: TRBD1
j_gene: TRBJ1-4
abundance: many
CDR3aa: CSAKDRVGEKLFF
CDR3nt: TGCAGTGCTAAGGACAGGGTTGGTGAAAAACTGTTTTTT

v_gene: TRBV14
len: 12
d_gene: NA
j_gene: TRBJ1-5
abundance: many
CDR3aa: CASSQGDQPQHF
CDR3nt: TGTGCCAGCAGCCAAGGGGATCAGCCCCAGCATTTT

v_gene: TRBV5-1
len: 15
d_gene: NA
j_gene: TRBJ2-5
abundance: many
CDR3aa: CASRSDRYGQETQYF
CDR3nt: TGCGCCAGCAGGTCGGATCGTTACGGGCAAGAGACCCAGTACTTC

v_gene: TRBV18
len: 15
d_gene: NA
j_gene: TRBJ1-4
abundance: many
CDR3aa: CASSHYRDFNEKLFF
CDR3nt: TGTGCCAGCTCCCACTACAGGGACTTTAATGAAAAACTGTTTTTT

v_gene: TRBV10-3
len: 13
d_gene: NA
j_gene: TRBJ2-5
abundance: many
CDR3aa: CAISQRFQETQYF
CDR3nt: TGTGCCATCAGCCAGCGCTTTCAAGAGACCCAGTACTTC

v_gene: TRBV7-9
len: 14
d_gene: NA
j_gene: TRBJ1-2
abundance: many
CDR3aa: CASSLVDRLNGYTF
CDR3nt: TGTGCCAGCAGCTTAGTCGACAGGTTGAATGGCTACACCTTC

v_gene: TRBV20-1
len: 16
d_gene: NA
j_gene: TRBJ2-3
abundance: many
CDR3aa: CSAGMGAGVSTDTQYF
CDR3nt: TGCAGTGCTGGGATGGGGGCGGGGGTGAGCACAGATACGCAGTATTTT

v_gene: TRBV4-1
len: 20
d_gene: TRBD1
j_gene: TRBJ1-2
abundance: many
CDR3aa: CASSQFDRDRVPYPNYGYTF
CDR3nt: TGCGCCAGCAGCCAATTTGACCGGGACAGGGTTCCGTACCCCAACTATGGCTACACCTTC

v_gene: TRBV5-1
len: 15
d_gene: NA
j_gene: TRBJ2-5
abundance: many
CDR3aa: CASSFLSGEQETQYF
CDR3nt: TGCGCCAGCAGCTTCCTCTCGGGGGAGCAAGAGACCCAGTACTTC

v_gene: TRBV27
len: 18
d_gene: NA
j_gene: TRBJ1-4
abundance: many
CDR3aa: CASSLYPVGQGTNEKLFF
CDR3nt: TGTGCCAGCAGTTTATATCCTGTCGGGCAAGGAACTAATGAAAAACTGTTTTTT

v_gene: TRBV11-1
len: 14
d_gene: NA
j_gene: TRBJ2-7
abundance: many
CDR3aa: CASSFGGSAYEQYF
CDR3nt: TGTGCCAGCAGCTTTGGTGGGAGCGCCTACGAGCAGTACTTC

v_gene: TRBV5-1
len: 14
d_gene: NA
j_gene: TRBJ1-2
abundance: many
CDR3aa: CASSLQTANYGYTF
CDR3nt: TGCGCCAGCAGCTTACAGACGGCAAACTATGGCTACACCTTC

v_gene: TRBV20-1
len: 12
d_gene: TRBD1
j_gene: TRBJ1-2
abundance: many
CDR3aa: CSAETGTYGYTF
CDR3nt: TGCAGTGCGGAGACAGGGACCTATGGCTACACCTTC

v_gene: TRBV4-1
len: 18
d_gene: NA
j_gene: TRBJ1-1
abundance: many
CDR3aa: CASSQPTALGAVVTEAFF
CDR3nt: TGCGCCAGCAGCCAACCGACTGCGTTGGGCGCGGTAGTTACTGAAGCTTTCTTT